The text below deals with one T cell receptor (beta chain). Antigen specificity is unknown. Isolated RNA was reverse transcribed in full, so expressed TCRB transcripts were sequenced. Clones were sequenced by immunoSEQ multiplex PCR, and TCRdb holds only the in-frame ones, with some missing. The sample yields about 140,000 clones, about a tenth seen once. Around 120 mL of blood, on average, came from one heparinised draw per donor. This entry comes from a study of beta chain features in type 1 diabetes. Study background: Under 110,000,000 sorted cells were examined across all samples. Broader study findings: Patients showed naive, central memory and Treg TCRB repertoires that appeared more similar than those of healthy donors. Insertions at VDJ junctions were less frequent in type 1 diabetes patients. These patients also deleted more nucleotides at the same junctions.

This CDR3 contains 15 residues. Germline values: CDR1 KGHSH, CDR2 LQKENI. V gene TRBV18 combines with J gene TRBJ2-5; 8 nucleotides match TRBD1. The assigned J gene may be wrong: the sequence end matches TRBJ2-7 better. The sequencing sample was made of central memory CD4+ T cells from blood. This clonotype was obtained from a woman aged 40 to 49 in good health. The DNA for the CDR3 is TGTGCCAGCTCACCACGGACAGGGAGAGGGAACGAGCAGTACTTC. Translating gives CASSPRTGRGNEQYF.